The rows below give T cell receptor beta chains drawn from one sample of a study of response to subunit inactivated influenza vaccine. TCRdb re-derived calls from the RT-PCR reads in MiXCR, one entry per CDR3 protein. The sample records approximately 530,000 distinct CDR3 sequences, more than 7% being singletons. This sample comprised PBMCs from blood, obtained approximately 25 months after vaccination. The receptors here all came from a man aged 45 to 75 who received an inactivated influenza vaccine. Each CDR3 is given without its conserved first and last residue. The order of the fields is CDR3 length, D gene, V gene, CDR3 protein. D genes are given only for firm matches.

CDR3 length: 12; D gene: TRBD1; V gene: TRBV20-1; CDR3 protein: SASPGQGIWEQY
CDR3 length: 11; D gene: .; V gene: TRBV20-1; CDR3 protein: SAKQGFSTEAF
CDR3 length: 12; D gene: .; V gene: TRBV6-2/TRBV6-3; CDR3 protein: ASSYSKGQETQY
CDR3 length: 13; D gene: TRBD1; V gene: TRBV5-1; CDR3 protein: ASSLTGQVQETQY
CDR3 length: 11; D gene: .; V gene: TRBV7-9; CDR3 protein: ASSFPGAYEQY
CDR3 length: 15; D gene: TRBD2; V gene: TRBV20-1; CDR3 protein: SARGHRLAQYQDTQY
CDR3 length: 13; D gene: TRBD2; V gene: TRBV7-3; CDR3 protein: ASRAPGLAANEQF
CDR3 length: 15; D gene: TRBD2; V gene: TRBV5-1; CDR3 protein: ASRRTPGGSSYNEQF
CDR3 length: 12; D gene: .; V gene: TRBV4-2; CDR3 protein: ASSREDSYSPLH
CDR3 length: 12; D gene: TRBD1; V gene: TRBV20-1; CDR3 protein: SAHSGTGRYEQY